This record looks at one TCR beta chain sequence and its context. This record belongs to a study of OX40 agonist ivuxolimab in advanced cancers. The V and J ends lost 1 base and 6 bases, in that order; junction bases with no gene match: 5. Germline CDR1 is KGHSH and CDR2 is LQKENI. This CDR3 region has 15 residues. Profiled with immunoSEQ multiplex PCR; TCRdb holds only in-frame clones, not every one. The profile shows 75,000 to 80,000 clones, about 85% of them singletons. The rearrangement links TRBV18 to TRBJ1-5, with 8 bases identical to TRBD1. Sequencing was performed on CD4+ or CD8+ T cells sorted from blood, taken in a trial of the OX40 agonist ivuxolimab. The TCR comes from an adult with an advanced solid tumor such as melanoma, head and neck, liver or kidney cancer. The CDR3 DNA is TGTGCCAGCTCACCACGGGGTCAGGGGGCTCAGCCCCAGCATTTT. Protein sequence: CASSPRGQGAQPQHF. The variable domain in full, completed from reference TRBV18 and TRBJ1-5, reads NAGVMQNPRHLVRRRGQEARLRCSPMKGHSHVYWYRQLPEEGLKFMVYLQKENIIDESGMPKERFSAEFPKEGPSILRIQQVVRGDSAAYFCASSPRGQGAQPQHFGDGTRLSIL.